Listed below are T cell receptor beta chains from one sample, sequenced in a study of technical replicates of blood from a few donors. Profiled with immunoSEQ multiplex PCR; TCRdb holds only in-frame clones, not every one. This table has about 97,000 clones, approximately 94% appearing once. The specimen sequenced was T cells isolated from PBMCs. The receptors originated from a human donor in good health. Each CDR3 is given with its conserved first and last residue. A D gene is named only where the DNA matches it firmly. Clone size is shown for a subset of rows, as once, few, many or a class of expanded clone.

v_call	d_call	clone_size	j_call	cdr3_aa	cdr3_nt
TRBV28	TRBD2	-	TRBJ2-5	CASSLGTGLGLAGGTQYF	TGTGCCAGCAGTTTAGGGACAGGGCTAGGGCTAGCGGGAGGGACCCAGTACTTC
TRBV27	-	-	TRBJ1-2	CASSYTGIYGYTF	TGTGCCAGCAGCTATACAGGAATCTATGGCTACACCTTC
TRBV14	-	-	TRBJ2-7	CASSQDMGLRTKHEQYF	TGTGCCAGCAGCCAAGATATGGGTCTGAGGACTAAACACGAGCAGTACTTC
TRBV28	-	-	TRBJ1-1	CASSFMNTEAFF	TGTGCCAGCAGTTTTATGAACACTGAAGCTTTCTTT
TRBV28	TRBD1	-	TRBJ2-7	CASSLYRGHYEQYF	TGTGCCAGCAGTTTGTACAGGGGTCACTACGAGCAGTACTTC
TRBV6-6	-	-	TRBJ2-3	CASSPRTDTDTQYF	TGTGCCAGCAGTCCTCGGACAGACACAGATACGCAGTATTTT
TRBV9	TRBD2	-	TRBJ2-2	CASSKGGTSGNPDTGELFF	TGTGCCAGCAGCAAGGGAGGAACTAGCGGGAATCCCGACACCGGGGAGCTGTTTTTT
TRBV7-8	-	-	TRBJ1-2	CASSLEGPLPYGYTF	TGTGCCAGCAGCTTAGAGGGGCCGCTCCCTTATGGCTACACCTTC
TRBV5-1	TRBD2	-	TRBJ2-1	CASSLVGREVGEQFF	TGCGCCAGCAGCTTGGTGGGGCGGGAGGTAGGTGAGCAGTTCTTC
TRBV7-8	TRBD2	-	TRBJ2-2	CASSFTKGLAGGPNTGELFF	TGTGCCAGCAGCTTTACTAAGGGACTAGCGGGAGGGCCGAACACCGGGGAGCTGTTTTTT
TRBV19	TRBD2	-	TRBJ2-3	CASSSRGLAGARDTQYF	TGTGCCAGTAGTTCCCGTGGACTAGCGGGAGCTCGGGATACGCAGTATTTT
TRBV28	TRBD2	-	TRBJ2-2	CATEKSGGLYGELFF	TGTGCCACCGAAAAGAGCGGGGGCTTATACGGGGAGCTGTTTTTT
TRBV14	-	-	TRBJ2-5	CASSQSQGWETQYF	TGTGCCAGCAGCCAGTCCCAGGGCTGGGAGACCCAGTACTTC
TRBV21-1	-	-	TRBJ2-5	CASSKMKKCRKETQYF	TGTGCCAGCAGCAAAATGAAGAAGTGCAGGAAAGAGACCCAGTACTTC
TRBV5-1	TRBD1	-	TRBJ2-3	CASSSDRDRGLTDTQYF	TGCGCCAGCAGCTCGGACCGGGACAGGGGCCTCACAGATACGCAGTATTTT
TRBV5-1	-	-	TRBJ1-1	CASSLARNTEAFF	TGCGCCAGCAGCTTGGCTCGGAACACTGAAGCTTTCTTT
TRBV9	TRBD2	-	TRBJ2-3	CASSARLAQTSTDTQYF	TGTGCCAGCAGCGCCCGACTAGCGCAGACTAGCACAGATACGCAGTATTTT
TRBV4-3	TRBD1	-	TRBJ1-4	CASSQAGTGGEKLFF	TGCGCCAGCAGCCAAGCAGGGACAGGGGGGGAAAAACTGTTTTTT
TRBV15	-	-	TRBJ2-5	CATSSGTGPTQYF	TGTGCCACCAGCAGTGGCACAGGGCCGACCCAGTACTTC
TRBV19	-	-	TRBJ1-1	CASRLQGFTEAFF	TGTGCCAGTAGACTACAGGGATTCACTGAAGCTTTCTTT
TRBV29-1	-	-	TRBJ2-1	CSVSLTQFNEQFF	TGCAGCGTTTCACTAACCCAGTTCAATGAGCAGTTCTTC
TRBV5-1	TRBD1	-	TRBJ2-1	CASRGQGFYNEQFF	TGCGCCAGCAGGGGACAGGGGTTTTACAATGAGCAGTTCTTC
TRBV7-9	-	-	TRBJ1-1	CASSLSAVTTEAFF	TGTGCCAGCAGCTTATCTGCAGTTACGACTGAAGCTTTCTTT
TRBV10-2	-	-	TRBJ2-7	CASSTRDSATYEQYF	TGCGCCAGCAGCACCAGGGACTCTGCCACCTACGAGCAGTACTTC
TRBV11-2	TRBD2	-	TRBJ2-3	CASSLLAGRLDTQYF	TGTGCCAGCAGCTTACTAGCGGGGCGACTGGATACGCAGTATTTT
TRBV28	-	-	TRBJ2-3	CASSLAAALPDTQYF	TGTGCCAGCAGTTTAGCCGCTGCCCTACCCGATACGCAGTATTTT
TRBV6-6	-	-	TRBJ2-1	CASSPRTVLINEQFF	TGTGCCAGCAGTCCCCGGACAGTCCTTATCAATGAGCAGTTCTTC
TRBV28	TRBD1	-	TRBJ1-1	CASSLLKRQGGAEAFF	TGTGCCAGCAGTTTATTAAAGCGACAGGGTGGTGCTGAAGCTTTCTTT
TRBV5-5	-	-	TRBJ1-1	CASEDRNTEAFF	TGTGCCAGTGAGGACAGAAACACTGAAGCTTTCTTT
TRBV28	TRBD2	-	TRBJ2-1	CASSSGTSYNEQFF	TGTGCCAGCAGCTCCGGGACTAGCTACAATGAGCAGTTCTTC
TRBV19	TRBD2	-	TRBJ2-1	CASSGAGDNEQFF	TGTGCCAGTAGTGGAGCGGGAGACAATGAGCAGTTCTTC
TRBV10-2	TRBD1	few	TRBJ1-1	CASSGGQLNTEAFF	TGCGCCAGCAGTGGGGGACAGCTGAACACTGAAGCTTTCTTT
TRBV28	TRBD1	-	TRBJ2-3	CASLSPGDRFEMGTDTQYF	TGTGCCAGTCTATCACCCGGGGACAGGTTTGAAATGGGCACAGATACGCAGTATTTT
TRBV7-2	-	-	TRBJ2-7	CASSSPQGYEQYF	TGTGCCAGCAGCTCCCCACAGGGCTACGAGCAGTACTTC
TRBV29-1	TRBD1	-	TRBJ1-2	CSGETGTGDYGYTF	TGCAGCGGTGAGACCGGGACAGGGGACTATGGCTACACCTTC
TRBV18	-	-	TRBJ2-6	CASSPTVSGANVLTF	TGTGCCAGCTCACCAACGGTCTCTGGGGCCAACGTCCTGACTTTC
TRBV15	TRBD2	-	TRBJ2-1	CATSRDSGSNEQFF	TGTGCCACCAGCAGAGACAGCGGGAGCAATGAGCAGTTCTTC
TRBV2	TRBD2	few	TRBJ2-7	CASSNRLADYEQYF	TGTGCCAGCAGTAACAGACTAGCTGATTACGAGCAGTACTTC
TRBV6-6	TRBD1	-	TRBJ1-4	CASTVQGKANEKLFF	TGTGCCAGCACCGTACAGGGGAAGGCTAATGAAAAACTGTTTTTT
TRBV5-4	TRBD1	-	TRBJ1-2	CASSPGQAHYGYTF	TGTGCCAGCAGCCCGGGACAGGCACATTATGGCTACACCTTC
TRBV18	TRBD1	few	TRBJ2-2	CASSPLDRMNTGELFF	TGTGCCAGCTCACCCCTGGACAGGATGAACACCGGGGAGCTGTTTTTT